The entry below describes one T cell receptor beta chain. The sample has other DNA sequences that encode this CDR3 too. The sample belongs to a study of shared clonotypes between healthy human individuals. The CDR3 loop spans 14 amino acids. Germline V gene data show CDR1 as MNHNS and CDR2 as SASEGT. Trimming cost V 5 bases and J 1 base; bases outside gene matches: 1. Each subset's genomic DNA was shared equally among a number of immunoSEQ plates. TCRdb's copy holds only in-frame clones and misses some; the assay was immunoSEQ multiplex PCR. The sample contains millions of clones, 95% of which appear only once. The healthy adult donors were HIV-negative and reported no recent acute infections or vaccinations. Within Nashville, Tennessee resided all donors, each a Caucasian adult. Naive CD45RA+ and memory CD45RA-negative subsets were split from CD4+ cells.

The genes are TRBV6-1 and TRBJ2-2; the match to TRBD1 covers 7 bases. This receptor was obtained from a man younger than 30 in good health. Source material: naive CD4+ T cells sorted from blood. The subset: CD45RA+ positively selected. This CDR3 reads CASSRQGNTGELFF. The CDR3 bases are TGTGCCAGCAGTAGACAGGGGAACACCGGGGAGCTGTTTTTT.